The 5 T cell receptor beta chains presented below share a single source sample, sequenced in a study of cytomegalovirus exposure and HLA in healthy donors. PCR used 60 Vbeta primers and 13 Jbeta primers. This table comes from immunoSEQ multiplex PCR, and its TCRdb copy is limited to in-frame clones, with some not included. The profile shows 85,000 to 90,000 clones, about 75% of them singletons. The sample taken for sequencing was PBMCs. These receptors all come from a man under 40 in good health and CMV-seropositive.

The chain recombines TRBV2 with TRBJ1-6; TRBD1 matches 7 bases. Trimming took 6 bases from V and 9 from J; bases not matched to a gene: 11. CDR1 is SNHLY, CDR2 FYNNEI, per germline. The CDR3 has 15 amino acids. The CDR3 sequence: CASRQGYFVSSPLHF. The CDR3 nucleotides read TGTGCCAGCAGACAGGGGTATTTTGTTTCTTCACCCCTCCACTTT.

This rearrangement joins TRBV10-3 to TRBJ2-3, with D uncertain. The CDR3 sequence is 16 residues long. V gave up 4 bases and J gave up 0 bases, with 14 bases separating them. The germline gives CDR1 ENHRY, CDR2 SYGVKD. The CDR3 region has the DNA TGTGCCATCAGTGCAACTACCGGAACTAGCACAGATACGCAGTATTTT. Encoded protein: CAISATTGTSTDTQYF.

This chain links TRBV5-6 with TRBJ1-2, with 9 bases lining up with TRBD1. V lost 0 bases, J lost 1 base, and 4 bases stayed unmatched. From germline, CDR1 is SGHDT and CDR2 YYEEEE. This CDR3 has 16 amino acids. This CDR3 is CASSLGGTGYNYGYTF. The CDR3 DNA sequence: TGTGCCAGCAGCTTGGGAGGGACAGGGTATAACTATGGCTACACCTTC.

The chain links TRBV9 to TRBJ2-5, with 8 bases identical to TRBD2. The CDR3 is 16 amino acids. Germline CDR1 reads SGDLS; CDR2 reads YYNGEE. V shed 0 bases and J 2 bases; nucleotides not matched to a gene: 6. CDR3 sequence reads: CASSVGTGGQQETQYF. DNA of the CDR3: TGTGCCAGCAGCGTAGGAACGGGGGGGCAGCAAGAGACCCAGTACTTC.

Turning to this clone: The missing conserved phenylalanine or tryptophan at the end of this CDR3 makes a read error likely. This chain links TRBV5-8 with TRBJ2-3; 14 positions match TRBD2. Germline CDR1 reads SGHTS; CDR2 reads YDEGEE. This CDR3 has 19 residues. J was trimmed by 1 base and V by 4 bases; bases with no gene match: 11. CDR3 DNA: TGTGCCAGCAGCGAGGGACTAGCGGGGGTTACTAGAGGCACAGATACGCAGTATCTT. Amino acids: CASSEGLAGVTRGTDTQYL.